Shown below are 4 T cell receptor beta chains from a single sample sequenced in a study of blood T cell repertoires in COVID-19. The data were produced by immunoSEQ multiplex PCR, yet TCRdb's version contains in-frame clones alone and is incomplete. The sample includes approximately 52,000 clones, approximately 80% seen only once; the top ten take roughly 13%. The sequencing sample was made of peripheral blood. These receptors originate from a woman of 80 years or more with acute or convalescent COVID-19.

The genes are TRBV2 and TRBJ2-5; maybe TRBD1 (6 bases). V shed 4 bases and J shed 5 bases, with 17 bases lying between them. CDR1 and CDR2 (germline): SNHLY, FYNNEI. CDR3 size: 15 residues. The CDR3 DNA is TGTGCCAGCAGTGGGACAGAAAACGGGTGGGAGACCCAGTACTTC. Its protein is CASSGTENGWETQYF.

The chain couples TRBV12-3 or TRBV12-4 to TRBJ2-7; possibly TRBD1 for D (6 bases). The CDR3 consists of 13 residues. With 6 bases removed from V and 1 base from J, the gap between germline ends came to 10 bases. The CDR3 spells CASSPGQSYEQYF. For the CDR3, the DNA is TGTGCCAGCAGCCCGGGACAATCCTACGAGCAGTACTTC.

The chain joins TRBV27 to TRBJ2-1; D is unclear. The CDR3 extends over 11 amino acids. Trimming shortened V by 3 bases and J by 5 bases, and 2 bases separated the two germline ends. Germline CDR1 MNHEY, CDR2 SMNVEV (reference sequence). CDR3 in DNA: TGTGCCAGCAGTTTCAACAATGAGCAGTTCTTC. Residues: CASSFNNEQFF.

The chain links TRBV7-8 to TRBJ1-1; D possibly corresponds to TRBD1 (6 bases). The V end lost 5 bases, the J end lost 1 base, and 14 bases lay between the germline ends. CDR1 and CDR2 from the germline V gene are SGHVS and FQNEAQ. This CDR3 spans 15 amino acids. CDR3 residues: CASSKTGFPNTEAFF. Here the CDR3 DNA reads TGTGCCAGCAGCAAAACAGGGTTTCCGAACACTGAAGCTTTCTTT.